This TCR beta chain was obtained from a study of T cells in Graves' hyperthyroidism and ophthalmopathy. TCR beta CDR3 sequences were amplified from RNA transcripts. The HTBI primer set was used in a first-round RT-PCR of the TCR CDR3. TCRdb analysed the multiplex PCR reads with MiXCR anew, one entry per CDR3 protein. This sample has almost 600,000 distinct CDR3 sequences, with approximately 15% found just once. Subjects aged 18 to 65 presented with newly diagnosed hyperthyroidism of less than 2 months' duration. The CDR3 totals 15 residues. The V segment lost 3 bases and the J segment 5 bases; nucleotides outside the gene matches: 5. The V gene's germline CDR1 is KGHSH and CDR2 LQKENI.

This TCR derives from a woman aged 30 to 39 with Graves' hyperthyroidism that later progressed to Graves' ophthalmopathy. Sequenced input: blood. This rearrangement joins TRBV18 to TRBJ2-5, with TRBD2 matching 11 bases. The CDR3 DNA is TGTGCCAGCTCACCGAAACTAGCGGGAGCGGAGACCCAGTACTTC. Amino acid sequence: CASSPKLAGAETQYF.